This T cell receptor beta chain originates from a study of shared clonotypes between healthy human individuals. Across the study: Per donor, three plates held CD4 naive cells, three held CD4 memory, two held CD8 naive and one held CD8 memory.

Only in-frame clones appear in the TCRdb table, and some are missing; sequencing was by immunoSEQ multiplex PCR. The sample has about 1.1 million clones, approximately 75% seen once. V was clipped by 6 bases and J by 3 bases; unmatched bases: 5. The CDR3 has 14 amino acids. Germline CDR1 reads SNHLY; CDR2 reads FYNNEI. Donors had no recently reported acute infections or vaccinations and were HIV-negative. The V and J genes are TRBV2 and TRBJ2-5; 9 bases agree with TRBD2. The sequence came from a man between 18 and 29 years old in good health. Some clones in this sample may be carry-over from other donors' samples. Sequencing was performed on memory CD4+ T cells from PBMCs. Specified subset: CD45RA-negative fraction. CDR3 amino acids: CASSARLAEETQYF. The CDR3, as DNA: TGTGCCAGCAGCGCCCGACTAGCGGAAGAGACCCAGTACTTC.